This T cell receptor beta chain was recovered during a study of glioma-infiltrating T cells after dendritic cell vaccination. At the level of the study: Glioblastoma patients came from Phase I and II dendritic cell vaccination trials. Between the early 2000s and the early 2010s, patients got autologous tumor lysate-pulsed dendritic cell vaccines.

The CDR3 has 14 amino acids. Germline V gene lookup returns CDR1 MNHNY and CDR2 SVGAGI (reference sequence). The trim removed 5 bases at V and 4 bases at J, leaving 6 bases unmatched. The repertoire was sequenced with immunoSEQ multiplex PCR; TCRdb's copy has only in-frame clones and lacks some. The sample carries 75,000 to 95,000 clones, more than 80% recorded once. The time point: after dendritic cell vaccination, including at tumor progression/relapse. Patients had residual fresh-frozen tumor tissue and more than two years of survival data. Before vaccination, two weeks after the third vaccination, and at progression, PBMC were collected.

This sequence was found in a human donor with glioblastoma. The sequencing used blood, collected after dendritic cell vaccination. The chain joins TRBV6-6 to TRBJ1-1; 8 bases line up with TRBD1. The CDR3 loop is CASSSGQGFTEAFF. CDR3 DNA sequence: TGTGCCAGCAGTAGTGGACAGGGTTTCACTGAAGCTTTCTTT.